The entry below describes one TCR beta chain. Its cognate antigen is unknown. The CDR3 is made up of 16 amino acids. V was clipped by 0 bases and J by 8 bases; unmatched bases: 8. Germline V gene sequence: CDR1 SNHLY, CDR2 FYNNEI. This sample is drawn from a study of OX40 agonist ivuxolimab in advanced cancers. Background on the study: In this trial design, patients received ivuxolimab intravenously at 0.01 to 10 mg/kg every 2 weeks.

Regarding the study as a whole: More expanded clones were found, on average, in CD8+ than in CD4+ T cells. The study observed clonal expansion of CD4+ and CD8+ blood T cells by week 6 at 0.1 to 3.0 mg/kg.

Sequencing used immunoSEQ multiplex PCR; TCRdb keeps in-frame clones, though not all of them. Found here are more than 45,000 clones, roughly 88% of them singletons; the top ten hold about 2.6%. The J gene is TRBJ2-5, the V gene TRBV2; 11 nucleotides align to TRBD1. The sequence was collected from an adult with an advanced solid tumor such as melanoma, head and neck, liver or kidney cancer. The sample consisted of CD4+ or CD8+ T cells sorted from blood, taken in a trial of the OX40 agonist ivuxolimab. In DNA form, the CDR3 reads TGTGCCAGCAGTGAAGCCGGACAGGGGGCGGAGAGTACCCAGTACTTC. Its translation: CASSEAGQGAESTQYF.